This TCR beta chain was recovered during a study of tumor-infiltrating lymphocytes in localized non-small cell lung cancer. Study-level background: Patients included smokers and never-smokers with various histologies, some sampled after neoadjuvant chemotherapy. Tumor tissue and non-adjacent uninvolved lung came from each patient. Overall study findings and caveats: TCR sequencing covered a subset of patients with enough tissue.

Repertoires were generated with immunoSEQ multiplex PCR, while TCRdb's copy carries only in-frame clones and drops some. Counted here are over 10,000 clones, approximately 83% occurring once; the ten biggest clones make up around 3.6%. A word on this clone: Its cognate antigen is unknown.

The TCR comes from a human donor with non-small cell lung cancer. Sequencing input: uninvolved lung tissue not adjacent to the tumor.

CDR3 sequence (DNA): TGTGCCAGCAGCTCCGGGCCGTACTATGGCTACACCTTC. Translation gives CASSSGPYYGYTF. The chain links TRBV7-9 to TRBJ1-2; D gene uncertain. The CDR3 is made up of 13 amino acids. The germline V gene encodes CDR1 SEHNR and CDR2 FQNEAQ (reference sequence). Trimming removed 4 bases at V and 3 bases at J, with 9 bases between.